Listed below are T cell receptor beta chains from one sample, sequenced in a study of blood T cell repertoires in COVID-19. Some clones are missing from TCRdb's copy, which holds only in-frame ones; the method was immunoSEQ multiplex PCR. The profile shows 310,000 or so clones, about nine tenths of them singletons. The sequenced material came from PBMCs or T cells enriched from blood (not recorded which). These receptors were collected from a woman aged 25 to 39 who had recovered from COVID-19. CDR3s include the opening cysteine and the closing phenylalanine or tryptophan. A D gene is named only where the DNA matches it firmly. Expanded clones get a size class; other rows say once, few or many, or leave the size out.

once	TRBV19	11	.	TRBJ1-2	CASSHGVGYTF	TGTGCCAGTAGTCACGGGGTCGGCTACACCTTC
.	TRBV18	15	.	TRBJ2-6	CASSPIHSGANVLTF	TGTGCCAGCTCACCAATTCACTCTGGGGCCAACGTCCTGACTTTC
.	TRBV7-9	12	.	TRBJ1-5	CASSLGGQPQHF	TGTGCCAGCAGCCTCGGGGGACAGCCCCAGCATTTT
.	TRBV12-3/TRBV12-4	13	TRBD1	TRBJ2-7	CASRRQGKYEQYF	TGTGCCAGCAGACGACAGGGGAAATACGAGCAGTACTTC
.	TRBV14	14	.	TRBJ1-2	CASRGAGPNYGYTF	TGTGCCAGCAGAGGCGCGGGACCGAATTATGGCTACACCTTC
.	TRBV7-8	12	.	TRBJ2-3	CASSPTTDTQYF	TGTGCCAGCAGCCCAACTACAGATACGCAGTATTTT
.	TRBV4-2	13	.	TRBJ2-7	CASSQAFNSEKYF	TGTGCCAGCAGCCAAGCGTTCAACTCGGAGAAGTACTTC
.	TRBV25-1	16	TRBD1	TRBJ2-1	CASSARVGQGPNEQFF	TGTGCCAGCAGTGCCCGGGTCGGACAGGGGCCAAATGAGCAGTTCTTC
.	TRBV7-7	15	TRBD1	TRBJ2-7	CASSAGTASSYEQYF	TGTGCTAGCAGCGCTGGGACAGCTTCTTCCTACGAGCAATACTTC
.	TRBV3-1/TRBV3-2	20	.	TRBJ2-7	CASSQVVLCYSEGNKYEQYF	TGTGCCAGCAGCCAAGTCGTTTTGTGCTATAGTGAGGGAAACAAATACGAGCAGTACTTC
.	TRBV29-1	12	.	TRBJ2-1	CSVEYPGLQQLF	TGCAGCGTTGAATATCCGGGACTCCAGCAGCTCTTC
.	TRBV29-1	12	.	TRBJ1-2	CSVEGGIYGYTF	TGCAGCGTCGAGGGTGGAATCTATGGCTACACCTTC
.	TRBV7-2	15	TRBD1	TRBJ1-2	CASSPTGQANYGYTF	TGTGCCAGCAGCCCAACGGGACAGGCTAACTATGGCTACACCTTC